This T cell receptor beta chain came from a study of T cell changes during pregnancy in multiple sclerosis. This clone appeared once. The method was immunoSEQ multiplex PCR; TCRdb's version includes in-frame clones alone and lacks a portion of them. The data hold tens of thousands of clones, with about 90% observed a single time. The CDR3 length is 14 residues. From germline, CDR1 is SGDLS and CDR2 YYNGEE. V dropped 0 bases and J dropped 8 bases, with 12 bases sitting between them. Sequences were derived from CD4+ T cells from peripheral blood mononuclear cells, sampled in the first trimester of pregnancy. This chain connects TRBV9 to TRBJ1-3, with a weak D call TRBD1 (5 bases). The origin of this receptor is a female donor with multiple sclerosis, enrolled in a pregnancy study. Here the CDR3 DNA reads TGTGCCAGCAGCGTAGCTTCGGAGGGGTACACCATATATTTT. Protein product: CASSVASEGYTIYF.